This entry lists 3 T cell receptor beta chains sequenced from one sample in a study of cytomegalovirus exposure and HLA in healthy donors. The data were produced by immunoSEQ multiplex PCR, yet TCRdb's version contains in-frame clones alone and is incomplete. The sample shows 200,000 to 300,000 clones, approximately 83% of them seen only once. Sequencing input: PBMCs. The receptors come from a woman in her twenties or thirties in good health and CMV-seropositive.

The chain has TRBV28 and TRBJ2-1; 8 positions match TRBD1. Germline assignment: CDR1 MDHEN and CDR2 SYDVKM. The junction had 7 bases not matched to a gene; V was cut back by 5 bases and J by 7 bases. This CDR3 spans 14 amino acids. CDR3 residues: CASSPQGVSNEQFF. For the CDR3, the DNA is TGTGCCAGCAGTCCACAGGGGGTCTCGAATGAGCAGTTCTTC.

This clone turned up a few times. The chain joins TRBV10-3 to TRBJ1-2, with TRBD1 matching over 10 bases. Germline values: CDR1 ENHRY, CDR2 SYGVKD. Trimming at V came to 6 bases and at J to 2 bases, leaving 3 bases not matched to a gene. CDR3 length: 14 amino acids. The CDR3 spells CAISGQGDNYGYTF. CDR3 nucleotide sequence: TGTGCCATCAGCGGACAGGGGGACAACTATGGCTACACCTTC.

In its sample, this clone was seen once. The chain couples TRBV7-9 to TRBJ2-1, with a weak D call TRBD1 (5 bases). The CDR3 is made up of 16 amino acids. Looked up from germline, CDR1 is SEHNR and CDR2 is FQNEAQ (reference sequence). V was cut by 5 bases and J by 3 bases, with 17 bases left in between. The CDR3 DNA reads as TGTGCCAGCAGCATATATACAGGTTCACTCTACAATGAGCAGTTCTTC. It codes for CASSIYTGSLYNEQFF.